This TCR beta chain is drawn from a study of cytomegalovirus exposure and HLA in healthy donors. About this clone: Its specificity is not known.

Amplification used 60 Vbeta primers and 13 Jbeta primers. Only in-frame clones appear in the TCRdb table, and some are missing; sequencing was by immunoSEQ multiplex PCR. The specimen's table records about 190,000 clones. Study-level findings and limits: Being productive about 87% or about 30% of the time was typical of most TCR beta V segments in an earlier analysis. A later analysis linked a missense variant in DCLRE1C to the trimming of TCR beta V and J genes. According to a later analysis, most TCR beta chains associated with CMV appeared HLA-restricted. The authors assumed roughly uniform sequencing depth across donors for presence/absence analyses.

The CDR3 consists of 13 residues. The germline V gene encodes CDR1 WNHNN and CDR2 SYGVQD (reference sequence). Trimming took 0 bases from V and 4 from J, leaving 7 bases between them. Sequencing used PBMCs. The clonotype was recovered from a woman aged 25 to 39 in good health and CMV-seropositive. The chain joins TRBV10-1 to TRBJ2-7; no clear D. Written as DNA, the CDR3 is TGCGCCAGCAGTGAGTCGAGCTATTACGAGCAGTACTTC. Its translation: CASSESSYYEQYF.